This T cell receptor (beta chain) was identified during a study of T cell changes during pregnancy in multiple sclerosis. CDR3 size: 14 residues. CDR1 is SNHLY, CDR2 FYNNEI, per germline. After removal of 4 bases from V and 7 bases from J, the junction contained 7 bases not matched to a gene. The protocol was immunoSEQ multiplex PCR, while the TCRdb copy is restricted to in-frame clones and leaves out a portion. The profile shows about 52,000 clones, 85% to 95% of them singletons. The rearrangement uses TRBV2 and TRBJ1-5; 7 bases agree with TRBD1. The clonotype comes from a female donor with multiple sclerosis, enrolled in a pregnancy study. The sequencing used CD4+ T cells from peripheral blood mononuclear cells, collected in the third trimester of pregnancy. CDR3 bases: TGTGCCAGCAGTGCCACAGGGGTGGGACAGCCCCAGCATTTT. Its protein is CASSATGVGQPQHF. The full variable domain, with the rest looked up from reference TRBV2 and TRBJ1-5, is EPEVTQTPSHQVTQMGQEVILRCVPISNHLYFYWYRQILGQKVEFLVSFYNNEISEKSEIFDDQFSVERPDGSNFTLKIRSTKLEDSAMYFCASSATGVGQPQHFGDGTRLSIL.